This T cell receptor (beta chain) emerged from a study of blood T cell repertoires in COVID-19. Whole-study context: There were acute and convalescent COVID-19 samples, and they came from the United States, Italy and Spain. T cells, B-cell-depleted T cells, or PBMCs provided the cDNA or gDNA that served as material.

Original methodology: How many nucleated cells were present was estimated from reference gene primer amplification. Assay: immunoSEQ multiplex PCR; the TCRdb copy retains only in-frame clones and omits some. V and J calls and clone size come straight from that table; D and trimming were deduced from the DNA. Of 200,000 to 250,000 clones listed, about 90% were seen once; the top ten hold roughly 0.79%. Trimming pared 5 bases from V and 0 bases from J, leaving 8 bases between. This CDR3 contains 15 residues. Per germline, CDR1 SEHNR and CDR2 FQNEAQ (reference sequence). Seattle's cohort entered during active infection and was followed longitudinally.

Sample: peripheral blood. This chain connects TRBV7-9 to TRBJ1-6, with a tentative D call TRBD1 (5 bases). The TCR was taken from a man younger than 45 with COVID-19, enrolled during active disease. The CDR3 here is CASSADSSYNSPLHF. DNA of the CDR3: TGTGCCAGCAGCGCTGACAGCTCCTATAATTCACCCCTCCACTTT.